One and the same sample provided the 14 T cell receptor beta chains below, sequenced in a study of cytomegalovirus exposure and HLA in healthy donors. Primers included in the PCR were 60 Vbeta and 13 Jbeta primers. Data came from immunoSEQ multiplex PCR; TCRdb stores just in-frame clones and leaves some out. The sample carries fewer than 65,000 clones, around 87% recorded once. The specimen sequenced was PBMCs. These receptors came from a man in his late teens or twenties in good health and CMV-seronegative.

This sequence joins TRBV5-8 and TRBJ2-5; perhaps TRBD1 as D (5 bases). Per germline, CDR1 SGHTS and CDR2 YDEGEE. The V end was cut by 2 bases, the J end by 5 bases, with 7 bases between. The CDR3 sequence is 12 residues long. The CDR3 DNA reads TGTGCCAGCAGCTTAAGGGGTGAGACCCAGTACTTC. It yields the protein CASSLRGETQYF.

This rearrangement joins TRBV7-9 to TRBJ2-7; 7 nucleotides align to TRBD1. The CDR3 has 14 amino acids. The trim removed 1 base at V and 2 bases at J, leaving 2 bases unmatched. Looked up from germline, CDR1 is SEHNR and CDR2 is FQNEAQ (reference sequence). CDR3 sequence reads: CASSLGGTAYEQYF. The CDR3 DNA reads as TGTGCCAGCAGCTTAGGAGGGACAGCCTACGAGCAGTACTTC.

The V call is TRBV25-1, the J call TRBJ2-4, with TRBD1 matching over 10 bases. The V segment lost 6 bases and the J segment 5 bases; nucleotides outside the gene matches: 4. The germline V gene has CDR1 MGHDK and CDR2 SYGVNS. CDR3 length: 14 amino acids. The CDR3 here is CASSLTGGQNIQYF. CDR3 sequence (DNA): TGTGCCAGCAGCCTGACAGGGGGCCAAAACATTCAGTACTTC.

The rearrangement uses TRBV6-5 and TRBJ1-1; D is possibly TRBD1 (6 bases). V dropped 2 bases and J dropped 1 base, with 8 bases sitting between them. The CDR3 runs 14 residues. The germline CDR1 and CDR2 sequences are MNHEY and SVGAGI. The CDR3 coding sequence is TGTGCCAGCAGTTACCGGACAGCGAACACTGAAGCTTTCTTT. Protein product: CASSYRTANTEAFF.

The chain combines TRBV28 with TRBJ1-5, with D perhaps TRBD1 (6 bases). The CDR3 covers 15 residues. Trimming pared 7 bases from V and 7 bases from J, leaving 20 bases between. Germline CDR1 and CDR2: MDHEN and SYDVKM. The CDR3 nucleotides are TGTGCCAGCACTAGACCTTTGGGGGCGATCCAGCCCCAGCATTTT. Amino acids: CASTRPLGAIQPQHF.

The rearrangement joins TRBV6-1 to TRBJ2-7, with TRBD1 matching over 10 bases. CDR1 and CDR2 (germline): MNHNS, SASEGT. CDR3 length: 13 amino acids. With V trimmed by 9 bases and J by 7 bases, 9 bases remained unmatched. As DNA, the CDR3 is TGTGCCAGTACCAGGACAGGGGGAGGAGAGCAGTACTTC. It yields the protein CASTRTGGGEQYF.

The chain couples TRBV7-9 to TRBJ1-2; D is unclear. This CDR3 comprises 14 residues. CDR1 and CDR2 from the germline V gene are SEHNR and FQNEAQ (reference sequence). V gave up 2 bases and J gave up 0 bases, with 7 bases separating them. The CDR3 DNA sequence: TGTGCCAGCAGCTTATGGGGAGCTAACTATGGCTACACCTTC. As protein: CASSLWGANYGYTF.

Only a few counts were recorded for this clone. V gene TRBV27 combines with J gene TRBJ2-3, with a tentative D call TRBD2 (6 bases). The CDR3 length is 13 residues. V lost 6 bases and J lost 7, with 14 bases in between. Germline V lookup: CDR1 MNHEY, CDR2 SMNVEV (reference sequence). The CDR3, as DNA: TGTGCCAGCAGGGGACTCGCTATTTATACGCAGTATTTT. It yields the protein CASRGLAIYTQYF.

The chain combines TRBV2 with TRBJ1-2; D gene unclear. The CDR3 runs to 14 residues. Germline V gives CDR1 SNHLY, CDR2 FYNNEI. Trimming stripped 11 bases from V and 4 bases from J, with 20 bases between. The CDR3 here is CAGSEGGVFYGYTF. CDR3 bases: TGTGCCGGTAGTGAAGGCGGAGTTTTCTATGGCTACACCTTC.

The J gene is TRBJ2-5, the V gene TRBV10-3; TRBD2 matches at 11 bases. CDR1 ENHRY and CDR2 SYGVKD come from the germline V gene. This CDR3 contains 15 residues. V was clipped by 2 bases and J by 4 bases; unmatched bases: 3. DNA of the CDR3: TGTGCCATCAGTGAGGATAGCGGGGGGGCAGAGACCCAGTACTTC. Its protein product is CAISEDSGGAETQYF.

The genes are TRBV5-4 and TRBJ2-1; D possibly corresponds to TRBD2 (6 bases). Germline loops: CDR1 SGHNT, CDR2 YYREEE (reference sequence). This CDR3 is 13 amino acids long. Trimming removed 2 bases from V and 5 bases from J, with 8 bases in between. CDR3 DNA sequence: TGTGCCAGCAGCTTTCGACTAGACAATGAGCAGTTCTTC. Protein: CASSFRLDNEQFF.

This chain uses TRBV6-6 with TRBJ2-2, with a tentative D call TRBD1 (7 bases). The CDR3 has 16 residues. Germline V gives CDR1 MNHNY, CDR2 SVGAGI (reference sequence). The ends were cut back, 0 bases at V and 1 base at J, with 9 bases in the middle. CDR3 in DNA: TGTGCCAGCAGTTACTCGCAGGGGGGGAACACCGGGGAGCTGTTTTTT. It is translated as CASSYSQGGNTGELFF.

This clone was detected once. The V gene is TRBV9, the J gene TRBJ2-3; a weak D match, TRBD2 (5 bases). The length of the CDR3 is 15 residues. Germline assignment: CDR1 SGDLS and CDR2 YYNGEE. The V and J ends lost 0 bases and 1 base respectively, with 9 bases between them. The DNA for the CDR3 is TGTGCCAGCAGCGTAGGAGGGATCGGCACAGATACGCAGTATTTT. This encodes CASSVGGIGTDTQYF.

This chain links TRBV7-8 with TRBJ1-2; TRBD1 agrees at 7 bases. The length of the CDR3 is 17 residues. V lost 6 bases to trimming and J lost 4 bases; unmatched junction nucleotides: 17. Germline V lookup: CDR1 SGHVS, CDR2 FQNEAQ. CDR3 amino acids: CASRPSTGWSEGYGYTF. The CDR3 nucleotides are TGTGCCAGCAGACCCTCGACAGGGTGGAGTGAAGGCTATGGCTACACCTTC.